This TCR beta chain was retrieved from a study of CD8+ T cells in alopecia areata. Study-level information: Patients in the treated group were given tofacitinib by mouth, 5 to 10 mg twice a day. Study-wide results and caveats: Scalp clonality, together with expanded CD8+ clones among the top 100, fell significantly with tofacitinib. Scalp lesions, especially in alopecia totalis/universalis, had higher clonality than normal scalp.

Regarding this clone: Its target is unknown. Compared with germline, one end of the junction differs, possibly owing to a read error.

The germline V gene encodes CDR1 MRHNA and CDR2 SNTAGT. The CDR3 covers 10 residues. Following extraction, RNA underwent reverse transcription to cDNA, which served as the sequencing template. Measured with immunoSEQ multiplex PCR; TCRdb has only the in-frame clones, and not every one. The table lists 150,000 to 200,000 clones, more than 50% of them singletons. The treatment denotes: oral pan-JAK inhibitor, 5-10 mg twice daily. The sequence was collected from a human donor with alopecia areata. The material was CD4+ T cells sorted from blood, obtained at week 24, from a patient treated with tofacitinib. The chain couples TRBV6-4 to TRBJ1-2; D perhaps matches TRBD1 (5 bases). CDR3 in amino acids: CVSERGEATF. For the CDR3, the DNA is TGTGTCAGCGAGAGAGGGGAGGCCACCTTC.